These 2 T cell receptor beta chains originate from one sample sequenced in a study of beta chain features in type 1 diabetes. cDNA synthesis used the whole RNA isolate, giving expressed TCRB sequences. The assay was immunoSEQ multiplex PCR, and TCRdb's table has in-frame clones only and misses some. This table has around 290,000 clones, roughly 8% appearing once. Sample: central memory CD4+ T cells from blood. The source of these receptors is a woman aged 18-30 years in good health.

This clone was counted a few times. The chain uses TRBV7-6 and TRBJ1-1, with 9 bases that match TRBD1. The germline V gene encodes CDR1 SGHVS and CDR2 FNYEAQ. The CDR3 contains 15 residues. The J segment lost 5 bases and the V segment lost 3 bases, leaving 7 bases of the junction unmatched. The CDR3 sequence: CASSLGQGRRTEAFF. The DNA of the CDR3 is TGTGCCAGCAGCTTGGGACAGGGACGGAGGACTGAAGCTTTCTTT.

This chain connects TRBV7-3 to TRBJ2-5; D is perhaps TRBD1 or TRBD2 (6 bases each). The CDR3 is 14 residues long. Germline CDR1 is SGHTA and CDR2 is FQGTGA. Trimming took off 2 bases at V and 4 bases at J, with 11 bases between the two ends. In DNA form, the CDR3 reads TGTGCCAGCAGCTTAGGAACGGGGGCAGAGACCCAGTACTTC. As protein: CASSLGTGAETQYF.